Listed here is a single T cell receptor (beta chain). The antigen remains unidentified. This record belongs to a study of CD8+ T cells in alopecia areata. Overall study results and limits: Across lesional scalp, and particularly alopecia totalis/universalis, clonality surpassed that of normal scalp. With just one nonresponder, it is still uncertain whether baseline CD8+ expansion relates to response.

Treatment noted: oral pan-JAK inhibitor, 5-10 mg twice daily. Germline CDR1 is SQVTM and CDR2 is ANQGSEA. Trimming cost V 6 bases and J 10 bases; bases outside gene matches: 11. The CDR3 loop spans 13 amino acids. In each case, RNA was isolated and then reverse transcribed into cDNA as the sequencing template. Repertoires were generated with immunoSEQ multiplex PCR, while TCRdb's copy carries only in-frame clones and drops some. The table has approximately 42,000 clones, around 71% seen once. The sequenced sample was CD8+ T cells sorted from blood, obtained at week 4, from a patient treated with tofacitinib. The genes are TRBV29-1 and TRBJ2-2; 7 nucleotides align to TRBD1. The source of this sequence is a human donor with alopecia areata. The CDR3 bases are TGCAGCGTCGCCTGGGGTACAGGGGAGGAGCTGTTTTTT. This sequence encodes CSVAWGTGEELFF.